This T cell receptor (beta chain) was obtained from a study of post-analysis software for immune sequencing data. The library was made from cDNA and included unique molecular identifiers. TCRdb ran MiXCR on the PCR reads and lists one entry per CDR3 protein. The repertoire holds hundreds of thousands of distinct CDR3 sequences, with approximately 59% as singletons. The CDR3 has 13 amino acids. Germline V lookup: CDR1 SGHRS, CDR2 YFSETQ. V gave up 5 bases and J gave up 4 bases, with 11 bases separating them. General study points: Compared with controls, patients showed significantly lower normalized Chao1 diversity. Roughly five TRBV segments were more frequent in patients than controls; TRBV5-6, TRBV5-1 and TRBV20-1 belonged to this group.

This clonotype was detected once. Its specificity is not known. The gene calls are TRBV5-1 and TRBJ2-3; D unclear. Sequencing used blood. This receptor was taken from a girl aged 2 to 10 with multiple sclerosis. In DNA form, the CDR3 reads TGCGCCAGCAGTTTAGGTAATCCAGATACGCAGTATTTT. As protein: CASSLGNPDTQYF. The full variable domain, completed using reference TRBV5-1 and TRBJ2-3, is KAGVTQTPRYLIKTRGQQVTLSCSPISGHRSVSWYQQTPGQGLQFLFEYFSETQRNKGNFPGRFSGRQFSNSRSEMNVSTLELGDSALYLCASSLGNPDTQYFGPGTRLTVL.